This record concerns one TCR beta chain sequence. Per germline, CDR1 SGHKS and CDR2 YYEKEE (reference sequence). The V gene lost 0 bases and the J gene lost 3 bases, with 6 bases spanning the gap. The CDR3 loop spans 14 amino acids. This entry belongs to a study of blood T cell repertoires in COVID-19. The wider study: Sites across the United States, Italy and Spain contributed samples from acute and convalescent COVID-19. T cells, B-cell-depleted T cells, or PBMCs supplied cDNA or gDNA.

Per the original methods: Estimated nucleated cell counts came from reference gene primer amplification. The assay was immunoSEQ multiplex PCR, and TCRdb's table has in-frame clones only and misses some. Clone size and V and J calls were adopted from that table, with D and trimming inferred from the DNA. The sample shows 85,000 to 130,000 clones, about 80% of them seen only once. This rearrangement joins TRBV5-5 to TRBJ2-2, with D possibly being TRBD2 (5 bases). The material sequenced was peripheral blood. This clonotype was obtained from a woman of 80 years or more with active or convalescent COVID-19. The CDR3 protein is CASSLAGYTGELFF. The CDR3 bases are TGTGCCAGCAGCTTGGCGGGGTACACCGGGGAGCTGTTTTTT.